These T cell receptor beta chains were read from a single sample in a study of shared clonotypes between healthy human individuals. Data came from immunoSEQ multiplex PCR; TCRdb stores just in-frame clones and leaves some out. The table has 1.5 million to 2.5 million clones, about 94% seen once; the top ten hold more than 0.95%. The sequencing sample was made of naive CD8+ T cells sorted from blood. These receptors came from a man between 18 and 29 years old in good health. Each CDR3 is given without its conserved first and last residue. Clone size is given for some rows only: seen once, a few or many times, or a class if the clone is expanded.

v_call	clone_size	cdr3_aa
TRBV11-3	-	ASSLGPGTEAF
TRBV7-9	-	ASSLVTTEPHGYT
TRBV5-4	-	ASSLRDSGNTIY
TRBV15	-	ATSRVETGFDNEQF
TRBV29-1	-	SVAGVSSSVEQF
TRBV6-5	-	ASSYFAGSPSRGYT
TRBV9	-	ASSAGLADLGRDEQY
TRBV2	-	ASSPYGGSSYEQY
TRBV30	-	AWSVQYREGMNYGYT
TRBV5-1	-	ASSLRGLEVAEQY
TRBV19	once	ASSIGGSYNEQF
TRBV5-4	-	ASSREFRGGDEQY
TRBV28	-	ASSLPEGSLGYT
TRBV28	-	ASSPPPNEKLF
TRBV7-9	few	ASSLRSFAGTEMNTEAF
TRBV13	-	ASSSGTGSYEQY
TRBV2	-	ASSRTGDEQY
TRBV7-9	-	ASSFPGTGDTGELF
TRBV5-5	once	ASSFLPGGNDEQY
TRBV6-6	-	ASSYDYRVETQY
TRBV4-1	-	ASSQTPSGRDYEQY
TRBV6-1	-	ASSDPGSYNEQF
TRBV11-2	-	ASSPRTGTNTGELF
TRBV9	-	ASSEVPGQGNEQY
TRBV5-1	-	ASSYAGTSEQF
TRBV5-5	-	ASSFNYLVGRGPDTQY
TRBV13	-	ASSLGPRGGNTIY
TRBV5-1	-	ASSLARQATYEQY